This record covers a single T cell receptor (beta chain). There are 14 residues in the CDR3. The germline CDR1 and CDR2 sequences are SEHNR and FQNEAQ (reference sequence). Trimming shortened V by 4 bases and J by 6 bases, and 15 bases separated the two germline ends. The sample comes from a study of blood T cell repertoires in COVID-19. The repertoire was sequenced with immunoSEQ multiplex PCR; TCRdb's copy has only in-frame clones and lacks some. The sample carries some 120,000 clones, around four fifths recorded once. This TCR derives from a man between 65 and 79 years old with acute or convalescent COVID-19. Sequencing was done on a sample of peripheral blood. The chain couples TRBV7-9 to TRBJ1-2; D is possibly TRBD1 (5 bases). The chain's CDR3 is CASSYPGGVDGYTF. The CDR3 DNA is TGTGCCAGCAGCTACCCCGGAGGGGTGGATGGCTACACCTTC.